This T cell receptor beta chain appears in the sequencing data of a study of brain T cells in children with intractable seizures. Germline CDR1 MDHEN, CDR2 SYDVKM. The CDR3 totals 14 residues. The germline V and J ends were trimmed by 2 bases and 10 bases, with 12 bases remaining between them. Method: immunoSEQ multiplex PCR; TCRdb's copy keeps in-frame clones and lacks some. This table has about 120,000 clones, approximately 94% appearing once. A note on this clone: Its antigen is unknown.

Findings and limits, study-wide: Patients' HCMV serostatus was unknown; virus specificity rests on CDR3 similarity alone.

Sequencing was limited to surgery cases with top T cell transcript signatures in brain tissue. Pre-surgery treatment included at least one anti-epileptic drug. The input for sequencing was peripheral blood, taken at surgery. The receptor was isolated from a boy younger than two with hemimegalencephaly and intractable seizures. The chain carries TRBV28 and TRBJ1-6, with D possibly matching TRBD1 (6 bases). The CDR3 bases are TGTGCCAGCAGTTTAACAGGGATGGGATCACCCCTCCACTTT. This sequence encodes CASSLTGMGSPLHF.